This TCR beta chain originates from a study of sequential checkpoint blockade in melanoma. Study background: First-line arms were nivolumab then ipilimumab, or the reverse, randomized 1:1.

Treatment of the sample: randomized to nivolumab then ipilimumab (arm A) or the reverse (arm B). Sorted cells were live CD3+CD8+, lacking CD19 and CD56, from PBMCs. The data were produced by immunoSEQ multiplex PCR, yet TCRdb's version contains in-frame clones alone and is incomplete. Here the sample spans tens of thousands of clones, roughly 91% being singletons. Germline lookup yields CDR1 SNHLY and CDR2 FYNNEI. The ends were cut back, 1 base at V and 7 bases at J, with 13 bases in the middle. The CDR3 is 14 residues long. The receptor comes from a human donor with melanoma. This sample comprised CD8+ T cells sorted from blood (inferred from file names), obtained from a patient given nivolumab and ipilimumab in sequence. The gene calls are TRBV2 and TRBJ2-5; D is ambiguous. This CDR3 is CASSEVAITGTQYF. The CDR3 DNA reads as TGTGCCAGCAGTGAAGTTGCCATTACCGGGACCCAGTACTTC.